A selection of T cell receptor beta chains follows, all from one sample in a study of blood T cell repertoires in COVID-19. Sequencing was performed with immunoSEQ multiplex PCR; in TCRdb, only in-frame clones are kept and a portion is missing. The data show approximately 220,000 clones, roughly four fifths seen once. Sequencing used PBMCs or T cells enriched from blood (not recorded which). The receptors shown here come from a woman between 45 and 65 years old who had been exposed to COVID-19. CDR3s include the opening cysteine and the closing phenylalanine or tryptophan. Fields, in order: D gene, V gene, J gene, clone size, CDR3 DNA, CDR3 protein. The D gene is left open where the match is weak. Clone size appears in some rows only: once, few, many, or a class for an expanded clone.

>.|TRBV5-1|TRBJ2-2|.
TGCGCCAGCAGCCGCAATCTGAACAGGGCCTCCGGGGAGCTGTTTTTT
CASSRNLNRASGELFF
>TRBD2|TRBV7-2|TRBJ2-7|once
TGTGCCAGCAGCTTAGGGGGGACTAGCCTATACGAGCAGTACTTC
CASSLGGTSLYEQYF
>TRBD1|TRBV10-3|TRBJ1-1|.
TGTGCCACTCCCGGGACAGGGGACGAAGCTTTCTTT
CATPGTGDEAFF
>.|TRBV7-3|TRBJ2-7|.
TGTGCCAGCAGCTTAAGTATCAGAGGCGAGCAGTACTTC
CASSLSIRGEQYF
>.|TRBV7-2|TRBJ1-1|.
TGTGCCAGCAGCCCGTCCTTCCGGAGGGTTACTGAAGCTTTCTTT
CASSPSFRRVTEAFF
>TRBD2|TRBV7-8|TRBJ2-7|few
TGTGCCAGCAGCTTAGTGGCGGGGGGGACGTACGAGCAGTACTTC
CASSLVAGGTYEQYF
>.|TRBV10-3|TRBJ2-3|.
TGTGCCATCAGTGGAGGGTGGACAGATACGCAGTATTTT
CAISGGWTDTQYF
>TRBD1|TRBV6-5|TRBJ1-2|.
TGTGCCAGCAGTCGGACAGGGGTTCTTAGTGGCTACACCTTC
CASSRTGVLSGYTF
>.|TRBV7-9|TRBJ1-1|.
TGTGCCAGCAGCCCTTGGGCCGTGAACACTGAAGCTTTCTTT
CASSPWAVNTEAFF
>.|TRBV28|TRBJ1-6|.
TGTGCCAGCAGTTTATTGGCGGGGGTTAATTCACCCCTCCACTTT
CASSLLAGVNSPLHF
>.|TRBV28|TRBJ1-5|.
TGTGCCAGCAGTTTCAGGCAATCCAGAGATCAGCCCCAGCATTTT
CASSFRQSRDQPQHF
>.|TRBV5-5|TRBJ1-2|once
TGTGCCAGCAGCTTGGCTTGGGGCGACTATGGCTACACCTTC
CASSLAWGDYGYTF
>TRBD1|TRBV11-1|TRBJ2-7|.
TGTGCCAGCAGCTCATTCCGGGGACAGGGTCTCCACGAGCAGTACTTC
CASSSFRGQGLHEQYF
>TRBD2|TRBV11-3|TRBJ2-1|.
TGTGCCAGCAGCTTGGGTCTGCGGGGGGAGCAGTTCTTC
CASSLGLRGEQFF
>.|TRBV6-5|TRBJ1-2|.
TGTGCCAGCAGTTACCCTTACGGGGGGGCCGGCTACACCTTC
CASSYPYGGAGYTF
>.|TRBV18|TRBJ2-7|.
TGTGCCAGCTCACCACGTGGGGGGAGATCCTACGAGCAGTACTTC
CASSPRGGRSYEQYF
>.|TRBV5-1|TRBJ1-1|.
TGCGCCAGCAGCTTGGATCGACAGTCCCAGAACACTGAAGCTTTCTTT
CASSLDRQSQNTEAFF
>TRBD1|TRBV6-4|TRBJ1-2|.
TGTGCCAGCAGCCCGACAGGGATTGGGTATGGCTACACCTTC
CASSPTGIGYGYTF
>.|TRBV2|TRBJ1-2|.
TGTGCCAGCAGTCCGGACAGTAGCTACACCTTC
CASSPDSSYTF
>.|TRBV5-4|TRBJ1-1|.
TGTGCCAGCAGCTTTACACCAGGGGCAGGGACTGAAGCTTTCTTT
CASSFTPGAGTEAFF
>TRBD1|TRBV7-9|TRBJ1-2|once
TGTGCCAGCAGCCCCGTGGGACAGGCTAGCTATGGCTACACCTTC
CASSPVGQASYGYTF
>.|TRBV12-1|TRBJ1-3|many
TGTGCCAGCAGCTGGGGCCCTGATGTCAACACCATATATTTT
CASSWGPDVNTIYF
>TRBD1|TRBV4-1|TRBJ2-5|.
TGCGCCAGCAGCCAAGATCTTAGGGACAGGGGGCAAGAGACCCAGTACTTC
CASSQDLRDRGQETQYF
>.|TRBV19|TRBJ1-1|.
TGTGCCAGTACCTCACAGTTTGAAGCTTTCTTT
CASTSQFEAFF
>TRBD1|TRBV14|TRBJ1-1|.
TGTGCCAGCAGCCATCGAATAGGGACAGGGATAAATGAAGCTTTCTTT
CASSHRIGTGINEAFF
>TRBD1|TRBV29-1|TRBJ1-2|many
TGCAGCGTACAGGGGGCTAACTATGGCTACACCTTC
CSVQGANYGYTF
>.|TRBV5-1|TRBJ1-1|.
TGCGCCAGCAGCCGGGGGGGAGCGGTGAACACTGAAGCTTTCTTT
CASSRGGAVNTEAFF
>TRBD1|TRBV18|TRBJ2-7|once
TGTGCCAGCTCACCTCCAGCAGGGGGCTCCTACGAGCAGTACTTC
CASSPPAGGSYEQYF
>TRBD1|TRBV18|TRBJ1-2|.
TGTGCCAGCTCACCCGACAGGGAACTGCACTATGGCTACACCTTC
CASSPDRELHYGYTF
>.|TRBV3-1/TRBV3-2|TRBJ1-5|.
TGTGCCAGCAGCCTAGACCCCCCGTCCCCCCAGCATTTT
CASSLDPPSPQHF
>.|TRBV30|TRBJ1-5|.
TGTGCCTGGAGTGTACTCGGGCAGGGCGGCAATCAGCCCCAGCATTTT
CAWSVLGQGGNQPQHF
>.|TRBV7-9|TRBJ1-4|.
TGTGCCAGCACCTCCGTTCGGGAGGGGGATGAAAAACTGTTTTTT
CASTSVREGDEKLFF
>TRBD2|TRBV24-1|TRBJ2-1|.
TGTGCCACCAGTGATGCCCTAGCGGGGGGGCATGATGAGCAGTTCTTC
CATSDALAGGHDEQFF
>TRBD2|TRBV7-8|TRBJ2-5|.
TGTGCCAGCAGCCCTCTCTCGAGAGCGGGGGAAGAGACCCAGTACTTC
CASSPLSRAGEETQYF
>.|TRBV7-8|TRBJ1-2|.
TGTGCCAGCAGCTTAGGTTTCGGTAGCTATGGCTACACCTTC
CASSLGFGSYGYTF
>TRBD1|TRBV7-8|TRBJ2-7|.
TGTGCCAGCAGCTTAGCTTCCCAGGGGGCTGTCGAGCAGTACTTC
CASSLASQGAVEQYF
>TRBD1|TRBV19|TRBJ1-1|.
TGTGCCAGTAGTCGACAGGGCGAAGCTTTCTTT
CASSRQGEAFF
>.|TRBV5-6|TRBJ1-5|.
TGTGCCAGCACACAGGGTATTTCCCTAAATCAGCCCCAGCATTTT
CASTQGISLNQPQHF
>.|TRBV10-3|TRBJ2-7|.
TGTGCCATCAGTGAGAACGGTTACTCCTACGAGCAGTACTTC
CAISENGYSYEQYF
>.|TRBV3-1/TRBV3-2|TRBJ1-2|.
TGTGCCAGCAGCCAAGGGGGCAGACCGCCTACTAACTATGGCTACACCTTC
CASSQGGRPPTNYGYTF
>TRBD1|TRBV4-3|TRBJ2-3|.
TGCGCCAGCAGCCAACTTGGACAGGGAGATACGCAGTATTTT
CASSQLGQGDTQYF
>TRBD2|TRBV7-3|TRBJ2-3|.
TGTGCCAGCAGCGTAGGGTTAGCGGGGACAGATACGCAGTATTTT
CASSVGLAGTDTQYF
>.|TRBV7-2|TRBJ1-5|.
TGTGCCAGCAGCCTCAGGGAGGGGTGGAAGGAAAGTCAGCCCCAGCATTTT
CASSLREGWKESQPQHF
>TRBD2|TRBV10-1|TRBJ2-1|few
TGCGCCAGCAGTGAGGCTGGTAAGGGACTAGCTTTCTTC
CASSEAGKGLAFF
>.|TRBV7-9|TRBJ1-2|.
TGTGCCAGCAGCTTAGTGACAGACTATGGCTACACCTTC
CASSLVTDYGYTF
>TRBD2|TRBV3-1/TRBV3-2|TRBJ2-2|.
TGTGCCAGCAGCCAAGAGGGAGGGGAAACGTTTTTT
CASSQEGGETFF
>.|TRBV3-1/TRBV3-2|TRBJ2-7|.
TGTGCCAGCAGCTCCACAGAGGGTACCTACGAGCAGTACTTC
CASSSTEGTYEQYF
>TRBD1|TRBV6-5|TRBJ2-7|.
TGTGCCAGCCTTCCAGGGGACAGAGCTTCCTACGAGCAGTACTTC
CASLPGDRASYEQYF
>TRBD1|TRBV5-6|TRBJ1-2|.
TGTGCCAGCAGCTTGATAACAGGGGACTACACCTTC
CASSLITGDYTF
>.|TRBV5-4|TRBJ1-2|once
TGTGCCAGCAGCCCCGACAGCTATGGCTACACCTTC
CASSPDSYGYTF
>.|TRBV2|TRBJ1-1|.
TGTGCCAGCAGGAGCGGAGGGGCTGAAGCTTTCTTT
CASRSGGAEAFF
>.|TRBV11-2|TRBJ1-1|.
TGTGCCAGCAGGGACGTTAGGGGTAACACTGAAGCTTTCTTT
CASRDVRGNTEAFF
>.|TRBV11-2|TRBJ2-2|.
TGTGCCAGCAGCTTAGTAGGGGGGAACACCGGGGAGCTGTTTTTT
CASSLVGGNTGELFF
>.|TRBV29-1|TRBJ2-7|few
TGCAGCGTTGGTTCCGGGAGAGCCTACGAGCAGTACTTC
CSVGSGRAYEQYF